The rows below give T cell receptor beta chains drawn from one sample of a study of radiation and T cells in renal cell carcinoma. Sequencing was performed with immunoSEQ multiplex PCR; in TCRdb, only in-frame clones are kept and a portion is missing. The data contain about 130,000 clones, approximately 80% of them seen just once; the ten biggest clones take up 1.5% to 2%. Specimen: blood, collected from a patient whose treatment included radiotherapy and nephrectomy. The origin of the receptors is a woman aged 55-69 years with renal cell carcinoma. The CDR3 runs from the conserved cysteine through the conserved F or W. The order of the fields is V gene, D gene, clone size, J gene, CDR3 DNA, CDR3 protein. D genes are given only for firm matches. Clone sizes are given selectively: once, few, many, or a class where the clone is expanded.

V: TRBV4-1
D: .
size: once
J: TRBJ2-2
DNA: TGCGCCAGCAGCGGTCGGGGTGGGACCGGGGAGCTGTTTTTT
CDR3: CASSGRGGTGELFF

V: TRBV4-1
D: .
size: .
J: TRBJ1-6
DNA: TGCGCCAGCAGCCAAGATGGCAGGGAGGGTTCACCCCTCCACTTT
CDR3: CASSQDGREGSPLHF

V: TRBV10-3
D: TRBD1
size: .
J: TRBJ1-1
DNA: TGTGCCATCAGTGTAGGGGGCGACACTGAAGCTTTCTTT
CDR3: CAISVGGDTEAFF

V: TRBV7-6
D: TRBD1
size: .
J: TRBJ1-2
DNA: TGTGCCAGCAGCCAAGGACAGGGCTATGGCTACACCTTC
CDR3: CASSQGQGYGYTF

V: TRBV27
D: .
size: .
J: TRBJ2-3
DNA: TGTGCCAGCAGTTTATCGATAGATACGCAGTATTTT
CDR3: CASSLSIDTQYF

V: TRBV30
D: TRBD1
size: once
J: TRBJ2-6
DNA: TGTGCCCGTAAAGACAGGGAGGCCAACGTCCTGACTTTC
CDR3: CARKDREANVLTF

V: TRBV11-2
D: TRBD2
size: .
J: TRBJ2-5
DNA: TGTGCCAGCAGCCCCGGACTAGCGGGGGGACCTGCTAGAGAGACCCAGTACTTC
CDR3: CASSPGLAGGPARETQYF

V: TRBV5-5
D: .
size: .
J: TRBJ1-2
DNA: TGTGCCAGCAGCTTAGATAGGGAGGGCTACACCTTC
CDR3: CASSLDREGYTF

V: TRBV5-4
D: .
size: .
J: TRBJ1-2
DNA: TGTGCCAGCAGCTCGGATGGGGGAGTAAACTATGGCTACACCTTC
CDR3: CASSSDGGVNYGYTF

V: TRBV19
D: .
size: .
J: TRBJ1-5
DNA: TGTGCCAGTGAGGTAGGCAAGGGGAGCAATCAGCCCCAGCATTTT
CDR3: CASEVGKGSNQPQHF

V: TRBV6-1
D: .
size: .
J: TRBJ1-1
DNA: TGTGCCAGCCTCGGCACTGAAGCTTTCTTT
CDR3: CASLGTEAFF

V: TRBV28
D: TRBD1
size: .
J: TRBJ1-4
DNA: TGTGCCAGCAGCGACATTCCGGGACAGGGGACCGAAAAACTGTTTTTT
CDR3: CASSDIPGQGTEKLFF

V: TRBV28
D: .
size: .
J: TRBJ2-7
DNA: TGTGCCAGCAGTTCCCTTTTAGGCGAGCAGTACTTC
CDR3: CASSSLLGEQYF

V: TRBV5-4
D: .
size: few
J: TRBJ1-1
DNA: TGTGCCAGCAGCGCCAGACAGTTGCAGAACACTGAAGCTTTCTTT
CDR3: CASSARQLQNTEAFF

V: TRBV27
D: TRBD1
size: .
J: TRBJ1-5
DNA: TGTGCCAGCAGTTTATCTCGCCCGGACAGGGCTACAAATCAGCCCCAGCATTTT
CDR3: CASSLSRPDRATNQPQHF

V: TRBV5-1
D: TRBD1
size: .
J: TRBJ1-5
DNA: TGCGCCAGCAGCTTGACAGGGGGTCAGCCCCAGCATTTT
CDR3: CASSLTGGQPQHF

V: TRBV9
D: .
size: .
J: TRBJ1-2
DNA: TGTGCCAGCAGAGCTTCCCTTCCCAGGGACGTAGACTATGGCTACACCTTC
CDR3: CASRASLPRDVDYGYTF

V: TRBV25-1
D: .
size: .
J: TRBJ1-2
DNA: TGTGCCAGCAGTCCCCGGGACCCTGCTTATGGCTACACCTTC
CDR3: CASSPRDPAYGYTF

V: TRBV7-2
D: .
size: .
J: TRBJ1-1
DNA: TGTGCCAGCAGCTTAGTATCGAGGGCCACTGAAGCTTTCTTT
CDR3: CASSLVSRATEAFF

V: TRBV19
D: .
size: .
J: TRBJ1-5
DNA: TGTGCCAGTAGTATATCGGGAGGGAACGGCAATCAGCCCCAGCATTTT
CDR3: CASSISGGNGNQPQHF

V: TRBV5-1
D: .
size: .
J: TRBJ1-2
DNA: TGCGCCAGCAGCTTTCTTCCCGGGCCGGACTATGGCTACACCTTC
CDR3: CASSFLPGPDYGYTF

V: TRBV5-1
D: .
size: .
J: TRBJ1-1
DNA: TGCGCCAGCAGCTTGGGAGGTCAAGGGTCCGGTGAAGCTTTCTTT
CDR3: CASSLGGQGSGEAFF

V: TRBV6-1
D: .
size: .
J: TRBJ1-2
DNA: TGTGCCAGCAGTGAATCGGGCAAGCATGGCTACACCTTC
CDR3: CASSESGKHGYTF

V: TRBV28
D: .
size: .
J: TRBJ1-2
DNA: TGTGCCAGCACCGATACAACTAACTATGGCTACACCTTC
CDR3: CASTDTTNYGYTF

V: TRBV19
D: TRBD1
size: .
J: TRBJ2-4
DNA: TGTGCCAGTAGGCCGACAGGGGGCACTACCAAAAACATTCAGTACTTC
CDR3: CASRPTGGTTKNIQYF

V: TRBV18
D: .
size: .
J: TRBJ2-7
DNA: TGTGCCAGCTCAGCGGGCACGTGGACCTACGAGCAGTACTTC
CDR3: CASSAGTWTYEQYF

V: TRBV7-2
D: TRBD1
size: .
J: TRBJ2-7
DNA: TGTGCCAGCAGCTTGACAGGGATCCCCTCCTACGAGCAGTACTTC
CDR3: CASSLTGIPSYEQYF

V: TRBV7-9
D: .
size: .
J: TRBJ2-7
DNA: TGTGCCAGCAGCCCCCTTCTAGGGAGGGAGCAGTACTTC
CDR3: CASSPLLGREQYF

V: TRBV6-1
D: TRBD2
size: .
J: TRBJ2-2
DNA: TGTGCCAGTCGGACTAGCGGGAACACCGGGGAGCTGTTTTTT
CDR3: CASRTSGNTGELFF

V: TRBV18
D: .
size: once
J: TRBJ2-5
DNA: TGTGCCAGCTCCCTACAAGGGGGGGAGACCCAGTACTTC
CDR3: CASSLQGGETQYF

V: TRBV25-1
D: .
size: .
J: TRBJ1-2
DNA: TGTGCCAGCAGTGGATACGGGGGGAGTTTGGATGGCTACACCTTC
CDR3: CASSGYGGSLDGYTF

V: TRBV28
D: .
size: once
J: TRBJ2-1
DNA: TGTGCCAGCAGTTTGGATGAGCAGTTCTTC
CDR3: CASSLDEQFF

V: TRBV4-2
D: .
size: .
J: TRBJ2-2
DNA: TGTGCCAGCAGCCCCGGGTTACATTCGAACACCGGGGAGCTGTTTTTT
CDR3: CASSPGLHSNTGELFF

V: TRBV28
D: .
size: .
J: TRBJ1-2
DNA: TGTGCCAGCAGACGCCCGGGGAGGGTAGGCTATGGCTACACCTTC
CDR3: CASRRPGRVGYGYTF

V: TRBV6-5
D: .
size: .
J: TRBJ1-1
DNA: TGTGCCAGCATTAGGAACACTGAAGCTTTCTTT
CDR3: CASIRNTEAFF

V: TRBV11-1
D: TRBD1
size: .
J: TRBJ2-5
DNA: TGTGCCAGCAGCGGGGACAGGTTGGGGTGGGAGACCCAGTACTTC
CDR3: CASSGDRLGWETQYF

V: TRBV6-4
D: .
size: .
J: TRBJ2-2
DNA: TGTGCCAGCAGTGACTCGTCGGGCATGTACGCCGGGGAGCTGTTTTTT
CDR3: CASSDSSGMYAGELFF

V: TRBV7-2
D: .
size: .
J: TRBJ2-3
DNA: TGTGCCAGCAGCACCAGCACAGATACGCAGTATTTT
CDR3: CASSTSTDTQYF

V: TRBV7-9
D: TRBD1
size: few
J: TRBJ1-1
DNA: TGTGCCAGCAGCTTAGGCAGACAGGGAATGAACACTGAAGCTTTCTTT
CDR3: CASSLGRQGMNTEAFF

V: TRBV4-2
D: TRBD1
size: .
J: TRBJ1-2
DNA: TGTGCCAGCAGCCAAGGACAGGGTAGCTATGGCTACACCTTC
CDR3: CASSQGQGSYGYTF

V: TRBV4-1
D: .
size: .
J: TRBJ2-7
DNA: TGCGCCAGCAGCCAAGAGATGCGCCGGGGATTCGACGAGCAGTACTTC
CDR3: CASSQEMRRGFDEQYF

V: TRBV19
D: .
size: .
J: TRBJ1-1
DNA: TGTGCCAGTAGTATAGATCAGGGCACTGAAGCTTTCTTT
CDR3: CASSIDQGTEAFF

V: TRBV7-2
D: TRBD2
size: .
J: TRBJ2-7
DNA: TGTGCCAGCAGCTTAGAAGGAACTAGCGGCCCCTACGAGCAGTACTTC
CDR3: CASSLEGTSGPYEQYF

V: TRBV5-4
D: .
size: .
J: TRBJ2-3
DNA: TGTGCCAGCAGCTTGGTGAGGGGCAGACCTAGCACAGATACGCAGTATTTT
CDR3: CASSLVRGRPSTDTQYF

V: TRBV28
D: .
size: .
J: TRBJ1-2
DNA: TGTGCCAGCAGTTTATCCAGGGGCGATGGCTACACCTTC
CDR3: CASSLSRGDGYTF

V: TRBV7-2
D: .
size: .
J: TRBJ2-1
DNA: TGTGCCAGCAGCTTAGCAGTAAGCTCCTACAATGAGCAGTTCTTC
CDR3: CASSLAVSSYNEQFF

V: TRBV27
D: TRBD2
size: .
J: TRBJ2-1
DNA: TGTGCCAGCAGTTTATTCCCGGCTAGCGGGGGGGTATTCAATGAGCAGTTCTTC
CDR3: CASSLFPASGGVFNEQFF

V: TRBV11-2
D: .
size: .
J: TRBJ1-1
DNA: TGTGCCAGCAGTCACCAAGGTCCTCGAGGAGCTTTCTTT
CDR3: CASSHQGPRGAFF

V: TRBV27
D: TRBD1
size: .
J: TRBJ2-4
DNA: TGTGCCAGCAGTTTGGACCCGACAGGGAACAACATTCAGTACTTC
CDR3: CASSLDPTGNNIQYF

V: TRBV4-1
D: .
size: .
J: TRBJ1-2
DNA: TGCGCCAGCAGCTATACGAACCGACAGGATGGCTACACCTTC
CDR3: CASSYTNRQDGYTF

V: TRBV9
D: TRBD2
size: .
J: TRBJ2-7
DNA: TGTGCCAGCAGCGTGGGACTAGCGGGAGCATCCGAGCAGTACTTC
CDR3: CASSVGLAGASEQYF

V: TRBV5-1
D: .
size: .
J: TRBJ2-2
DNA: TGCGCCAGCAGCTTGATCGGGGAATCGCCCGGGGAGCTGTTTTTT
CDR3: CASSLIGESPGELFF

V: TRBV2
D: .
size: .
J: TRBJ1-2
DNA: TGTGCCAGCAGTTCAGGACAGTTGGCCTACACCTTC
CDR3: CASSSGQLAYTF